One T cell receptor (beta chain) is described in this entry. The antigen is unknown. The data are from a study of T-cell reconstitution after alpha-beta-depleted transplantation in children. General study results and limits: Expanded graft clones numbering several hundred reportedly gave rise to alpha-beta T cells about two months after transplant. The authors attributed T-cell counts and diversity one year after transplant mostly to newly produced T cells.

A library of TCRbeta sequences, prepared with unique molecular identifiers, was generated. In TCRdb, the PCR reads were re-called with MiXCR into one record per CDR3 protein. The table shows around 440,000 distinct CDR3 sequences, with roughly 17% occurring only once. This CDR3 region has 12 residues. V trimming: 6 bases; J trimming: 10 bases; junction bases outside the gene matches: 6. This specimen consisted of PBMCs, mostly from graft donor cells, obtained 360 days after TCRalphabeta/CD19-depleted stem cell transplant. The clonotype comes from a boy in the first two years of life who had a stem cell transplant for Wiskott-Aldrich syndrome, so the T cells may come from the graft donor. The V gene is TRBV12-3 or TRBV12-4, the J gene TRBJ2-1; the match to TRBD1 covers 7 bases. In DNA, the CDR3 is TGTGCCAGCAGACGACAGGGTGAGGAGCAGTTCTTC. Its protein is CASRRQGEEQFF.